This TCR beta chain was profiled in a study of blood T cell repertoires in COVID-19. Study at large: T cells, B-cell-depleted T cells, or PBMCs supplied cDNA or gDNA.

Per the original data handling: Amplified reference gene primers provided the basis for estimating nucleated cell counts. Assay: immunoSEQ multiplex PCR; the TCRdb copy retains only in-frame clones and omits some. The V and J calls and the clone size are those of that table, but D and trimming were determined from the DNA. The sample carries about 230,000 clones, 86% recorded once. The germline V gene encodes CDR1 MNHEY and CDR2 SVGEGT. J was trimmed by 9 bases and V by 2 bases; bases with no gene match: 5. This CDR3 region has 13 residues. Sequences were obtained from peripheral blood. The origin of this receptor is a middle-aged man with COVID-19, enrolled during active disease. The V and J genes are TRBV6-2 or TRBV6-3 and TRBJ2-3; 7 bases are shared with TRBD2. The CDR3 loop is CASSYRAGETQYF. In DNA form, the CDR3 reads TGTGCCAGCAGTTACCGTGCGGGAGAGACGCAGTATTTT.